The 24 T cell receptor beta chains presented below share a single source sample, sequenced in a study of T cell repertoires in cytomegalovirus infection. TCRdb re-analysed the reads in MiXCR, keeping a single row per CDR3 protein. This repertoire shows 150,000 to 200,000 distinct CDR3 sequences, approximately 17% found once; its top ten account for 15% to 20%. Material for sequencing was CD8+ T cells from PBMCs. The receptor source for this set is a human donor in good health (CMV status not recorded). Some clones in this sample may be carry-over from other donors' samples.

This rearrangement joins TRBV5-4 to TRBJ2-2; a weak D match, TRBD1 (5 bases). CDR1 is SGHNT, CDR2 YYREEE, per germline (reference sequence). The CDR3 has 14 residues. Trimming stripped 6 bases from V and 2 bases from J, with 11 bases between. DNA of the CDR3: TGTGCCAGCACCGAGGACATCAACACCGGGGAGCTGTTTTTT. This translates into CASTEDINTGELFF.

In nucleotides, the CDR3 is TGTGCCAGCAGTTTTTCGACAGAGGCCGGCTACACCTTC. Translated: CASSFSTEAGYTF. V gene TRBV28 combines with J gene TRBJ1-2, with D possibly matching TRBD1 (5 bases). The CDR3 totals 13 residues. V lost 3 bases, J lost 8 bases, and 13 bases lay in between. Germline lookup yields CDR1 MDHEN and CDR2 SYDVKM.

This clonotype has just a few counts. At one of its ends the junction is not consistent with the germline gene, which may arise from a read error. The chain couples TRBV2 to TRBJ2-1, with D perhaps matching TRBD2 (6 bases). This CDR3 region has 16 residues. Germline CDR1 is SNHLY and CDR2 is FYNNEI. CDR3 region: CASSEAVGSGYNEQFF. The CDR3, as DNA: TGTGCCAGCAGCGAAGCTGTCGGGAGTGGCTACAATGAGCAGTTCTTC. Based on the CDR3 plus reference TRBV2 and TRBJ2-1, the full variable domain is EPEVTQTPSHQVTQMGQEVILRCVPISNHLYFYWYRQILGQKVEFLVSFYNNEISEKSEIFDDQFSVERPDGSNFTLKIRSTKLEDSAMYFCASSEAVGSGYNEQFFGPGTRLTVL.

This clonotype was detected a few times. The chain couples TRBV6-1 to TRBJ1-5; D is possibly TRBD1 (5 bases). The CDR3 runs to 14 residues. Trimming shortened V by 11 bases and J by 7 bases, and 21 bases separated the two germline ends. Germline V gene sequence: CDR1 MNHNS, CDR2 SASEGT. The CDR3 spells CAAWGGSAGQPQHF. The CDR3 coding sequence is TGTGCCGCGTGGGGGGGGTCCGCGGGGCAGCCCCAGCATTTT.

This clonotype counts as medium-sized. CDR3: CASSLEGQGDGSPLHF. CDR3 sequence (DNA): TGTGCCAGCAGCTTAGAAGGACAGGGGGACGGTTCACCCCTCCACTTT. The gene calls are TRBV7-8 and TRBJ1-6; 10 nucleotides line up with TRBD1. CDR3 length: 16 amino acids. J lost 9 bases, V lost 1 base, and 6 bases had no gene match. CDR1 is SGHVS, CDR2 FQNEAQ, per germline.

The sample holds a few counts of this clonotype. The chain joins TRBV6-2 or TRBV6-3 to TRBJ1-5; no definite D call. CDR1 is MNHEY and CDR2 is SVGEGT in the germline V gene. The CDR3 extends over 15 amino acids. V lost 4 bases to trimming and J lost 0 bases, with 10 bases between them. CDR3 residues: CASSSSRYSNQPQHF. CDR3 bases: TGTGCCAGCAGTTCCTCACGGTATAGCAATCAGCCCCAGCATTTT.

This rearrangement joins TRBV14 to TRBJ1-1, with 9 bases matching TRBD1. Germline CDR1 reads SGHDN; CDR2 reads FVKESK. Trimming at V came to 7 bases and at J to 0 bases, leaving 18 bases not matched to a gene. This CDR3 has 19 residues. CDR3 sequence: CASIRSYPGTGKMNTEAFF. In DNA, the CDR3 is TGTGCCAGCATACGTTCCTACCCCGGGACAGGGAAGATGAACACTGAAGCTTTCTTT. Filled out from reference TRBV14 and TRBJ1-1, the complete variable domain reads EAGVTQFPSHSVIEKGQTVTLRCDPISGHDNLYWYRRVMGKEIKFLLHFVKESKQDESGMPNNRFLAERTGGTYSTLKVQPAELEDSGVYFCASIRSYPGTGKMNTEAFFGQGTRLTVV.

This clonotype turned up a few times. V gene TRBV6-2 or TRBV6-3 combines with J gene TRBJ2-1; 9 nucleotides agree with TRBD2. The CDR3 extends over 16 amino acids. Germline V gives CDR1 MNHEY, CDR2 SVGEGT. With 2 bases clipped from V and 2 bases from J, the junction kept 4 bases outside the gene matches. CDR3 nucleotide sequence: TGTGCCAGCAGTTACGGGGCGGGGGGGCCCTACAATGAGCAGTTCTTC. This translates into CASSYGAGGPYNEQFF.

V and J are TRBV25-1 and TRBJ2-5; D ambiguous. The CDR3 length is 13 residues. CDR1 is MGHDK, CDR2 SYGVNS, per germline. The ends were cut back, 4 bases at V and 3 bases at J, with 9 bases in the middle. CDR3 residues: CASSGYIEETQYF. CDR3 nucleotide sequence: TGTGCCAGCAGTGGCTACATAGAAGAGACCCAGTACTTC. The full variable domain, in which reference TRBV25-1 and TRBJ2-5 provide the parts outside the CDR3, is EADIYQTPRYLVIGTGKKITLECSQTMGHDKMYWYQQDPGMELHLIHYSYGVNSTEKGDLSSESTVSRIRTEHFPLTLESARPSHTSQYLCASSGYIEETQYFGPGTRLLVL.

The sample holds a few counts of this clonotype. The rearrangement links TRBV12-3 or TRBV12-4 to TRBJ1-4, with D uncertain. V gave up 7 bases and J gave up 8 bases, with 8 bases separating them. This CDR3 contains 11 residues. The CDR3: CASKEREKLFF. DNA of the CDR3: TGTGCCAGCAAGGAGAGGGAAAAACTGTTTTTT.

This clonotype was detected only a few times. The V and J genes are TRBV7-2 and TRBJ1-1; D not resolved. CDR3 size: 12 residues. Trimming took 5 bases from V and 7 from J, leaving 11 bases between them. CDR1 and CDR2 (germline): SGHTA, FQGNSA. This chain's CDR3 is CASSPGSHEAFF. The CDR3 DNA is TGTGCCAGCAGCCCCGGATCACATGAAGCTTTCTTT.

This clonotype occurred a few times. The chain employs TRBV9 and TRBJ2-1; D might be TRBD2 (6 bases). The CDR3 has 13 residues. Trimming took 0 bases from V and 9 from J, leaving 10 bases between them. CDR1 is SGDLS, CDR2 YYNGEE, per germline. In DNA, the CDR3 is TGTGCCAGCAGCGTAGGCCTAGCGCCTGAGCAGTTCTTC. Its translation: CASSVGLAPEQFF.

This clonotype was seen ten or more times. The chain combines TRBV11-2 with TRBJ2-7; D unresolved. The CDR3 contains 13 residues. V lost 4 bases and J 5 bases, leaving 12 bases between the germline ends. CDR1 SGHAT and CDR2 FQNNGV come from the germline V gene. The CDR3 DNA reads as TGTGCCAGCAGCTCCGCCCCACTGAACGAGCAGTACTTC. Amino acid sequence: CASSSAPLNEQYF.

This clonotype was detected many times. This sequence joins TRBV6-2 or TRBV6-3 and TRBJ1-2, with D maybe TRBD1 (5 bases). This CDR3 has 15 amino acids. CDR1 MNHEY and CDR2 SVGEGT come from the germline V gene. Trimming removed 5 bases at V and 4 bases at J, with 17 bases between. The CDR3 DNA sequence: TGTGCCAGCAGTCCATCCTTGACAGAAATCTATGGCTACACCTTC. Translation gives CASSPSLTEIYGYTF.

This clonotype has more than one count but fewer than ten. The gene calls are TRBV28 and TRBJ2-7; D possibly corresponds to TRBD1 (6 bases). The CDR3 covers 14 residues. Trimming took 6 bases from V and 4 from J, leaving 16 bases between them. Germline CDR1 and CDR2: MDHEN and SYDVKM. The CDR3 region has the DNA TGTGCCAGCAGACCCTGGGGGCCAACGTACGAGCAGTACTTC. Its translation is CASRPWGPTYEQYF. Full variable domain (remainder filled in from reference TRBV28 and TRBJ2-7): DVKVTQSSRYLVKRTGEKVFLECVQDMDHENMFWYRQDPGLGLRLIYFSYDVKMKEKGDIPEGYSVSREKKERFSLILESASTNQTSMYLCASRPWGPTYEQYFGPGTRLTVT.

This chain connects TRBV4-3 to TRBJ2-7; TRBD2 is a possible D gene (6 bases). Germline-derived CDR1 and CDR2 are LGHNA and YSLEER. The CDR3 spans 15 residues. V lost 1 base and J 1 base, leaving 11 bases between the germline ends. The CDR3, as DNA: TGCGCCAGCAGCCAAGGGCGGGACGGTTCCTACGAGCAGTACTTC. Amino acid sequence: CASSQGRDGSYEQYF.

There are many counts of this clonotype. This chain connects TRBV7-6 to TRBJ2-3, with D perhaps TRBD2 (5 bases). CDR3 length equals 14 residues. The V and J ends lost 3 bases and 2 bases respectively, with 9 bases between them. Germline V gene sequence: CDR1 SGHVS, CDR2 FNYEAQ. CDR3 amino acids: CASSFRGNTDTQYF. Here the CDR3 DNA reads TGTGCCAGCAGCTTTCGGGGAAACACAGATACGCAGTATTTT.

This clonotype was observed a handful of times. This chain connects TRBV28 to TRBJ2-7, with TRBD1 matching over 7 bases. V shed 7 bases, J shed 3 bases, and the junction held 9 bases outside the gene matches. Looked up from germline, CDR1 is MDHEN and CDR2 is SYDVKM. The CDR3 totals 14 residues. CDR3 loop: CASTHDRVGYEQYF. CDR3 sequence (DNA): TGTGCCAGCACACACGACAGGGTCGGCTACGAGCAGTACTTC.

This clonotype was counted between two and nine times. V and J are TRBV4-1 and TRBJ1-1; D is unresolved. The CDR3 has 15 residues. V was trimmed by 2 bases and J by 0 bases, leaving 10 bases between them. CDR1 is MGHRA and CDR2 is YSYEKL in the germline V gene. CDR3: CASSQQVGLNTEAFF. CDR3 coding DNA: TGCGCCAGCAGCCAACAGGTCGGACTGAACACTGAAGCTTTCTTT.

This clonotype was detected a few times. The genes are TRBV11-3 and TRBJ2-2; 10 nucleotides line up with TRBD2. Trimming took 2 bases from V and 6 from J; bases not matched to a gene: 9. In germline, CDR1 is SGHNT, CDR2 YENEEA. The CDR3 has 17 amino acids. CDR3 amino acids: CASSLKSLSGRAGELFF. The CDR3 DNA reads TGTGCCAGCAGCTTAAAATCCCTGAGCGGGAGGGCCGGGGAGCTGTTTTTT.

This sequence joins TRBV2 and TRBJ2-3; 13 bases are a match to TRBD2. The junction had 6 bases not matched to a gene; V was cut back by 6 bases and J by 3 bases. CDR3 length equals 16 residues. Germline-derived CDR1 and CDR2 are SNHLY and FYNNEI. CDR3 in amino acids: CASSGTSGKGTDTQYF. The CDR3 coding sequence is TGTGCCAGCAGCGGGACTAGCGGGAAAGGGACAGATACGCAGTATTTT.

CDR3 DNA: TGCAGCGTCCCTAGCAGAGCATACAATGAGCAGTTCTTC. It codes for CSVPSRAYNEQFF. The chain is built from TRBV29-1 and TRBJ2-1; a possible D gene is TRBD2 (5 bases). Trimming removed 6 bases from V and 4 bases from J, with 13 bases in between. Germline assignment: CDR1 SQVTM and CDR2 ANQGSEA. The CDR3 covers 13 residues.

The chain combines TRBV6-2 or TRBV6-3 with TRBJ2-1; TRBD2 aligns across 9 bases. V shed 2 bases, J shed 6 bases, and the junction held 5 bases outside the gene matches. The CDR3 loop spans 15 amino acids. Per the germline V gene, CDR1 is MNHEY and CDR2 is SVGEGT. CDR3 amino acids: CASSYRREGLNEQFF. The CDR3 region has the DNA TGTGCCAGCAGTTACAGGCGGGAGGGGCTCAATGAGCAGTTCTTC.

This clonotype has more than one count but fewer than ten. The chain uses TRBV6-5 and TRBJ2-1; no clear D gene. There are 13 residues in the CDR3. With 10 bases removed from V and 8 bases from J, the gap between germline ends came to 18 bases. CDR1 is MNHEY, CDR2 SVGAGI, per germline. In DNA form, the CDR3 reads TGTGCCACCTGGACGGTTGCAGTCCATGAGCAGTTCTTC. This sequence encodes CATWTVAVHEQFF.